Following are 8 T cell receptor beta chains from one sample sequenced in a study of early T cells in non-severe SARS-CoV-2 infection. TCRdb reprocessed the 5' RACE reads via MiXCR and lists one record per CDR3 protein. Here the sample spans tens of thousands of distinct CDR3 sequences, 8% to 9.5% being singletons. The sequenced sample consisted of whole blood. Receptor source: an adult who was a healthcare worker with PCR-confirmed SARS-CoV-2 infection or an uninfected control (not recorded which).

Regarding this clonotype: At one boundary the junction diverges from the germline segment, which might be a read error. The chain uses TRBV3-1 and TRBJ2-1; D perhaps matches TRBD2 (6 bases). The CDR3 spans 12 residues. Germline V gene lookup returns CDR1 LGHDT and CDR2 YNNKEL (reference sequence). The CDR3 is CASSTEGRNILF. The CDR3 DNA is TGTGCCAGCAGCACGGAGGGCCGAAATATACTCTTC.

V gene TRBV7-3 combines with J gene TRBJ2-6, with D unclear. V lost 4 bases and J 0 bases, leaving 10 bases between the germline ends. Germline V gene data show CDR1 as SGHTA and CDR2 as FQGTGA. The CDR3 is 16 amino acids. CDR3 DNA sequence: TGTGCCAGCAGCTACACACGGGTCTCTGGGGCCAACGTCCTGACTTTC. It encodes CASSYTRVSGANVLTF.

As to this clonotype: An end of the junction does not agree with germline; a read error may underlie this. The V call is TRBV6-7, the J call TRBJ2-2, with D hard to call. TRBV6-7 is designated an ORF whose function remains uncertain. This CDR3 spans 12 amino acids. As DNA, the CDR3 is TGTGTCAGCTGGGCGAACACCGGGGAGCTGTTTTTT. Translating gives CVSWANTGELFF.

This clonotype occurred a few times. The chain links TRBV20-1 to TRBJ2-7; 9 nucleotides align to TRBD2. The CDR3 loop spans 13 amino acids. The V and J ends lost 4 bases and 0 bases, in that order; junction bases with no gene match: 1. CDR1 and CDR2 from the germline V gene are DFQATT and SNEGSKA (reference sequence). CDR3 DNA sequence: TGCAGTGCTAATAGCGGGAGCTCCTACGAGCAGTACTTC. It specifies CSANSGSSYEQYF.

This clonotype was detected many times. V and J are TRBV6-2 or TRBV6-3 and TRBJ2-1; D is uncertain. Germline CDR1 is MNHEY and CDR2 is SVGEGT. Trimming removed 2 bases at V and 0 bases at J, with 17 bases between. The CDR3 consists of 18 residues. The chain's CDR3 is CASSYLSAFLGSYNEQFF. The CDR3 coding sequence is TGTGCCAGCAGTTACCTTTCTGCCTTTCTGGGCTCCTACAATGAGCAGTTCTTC.

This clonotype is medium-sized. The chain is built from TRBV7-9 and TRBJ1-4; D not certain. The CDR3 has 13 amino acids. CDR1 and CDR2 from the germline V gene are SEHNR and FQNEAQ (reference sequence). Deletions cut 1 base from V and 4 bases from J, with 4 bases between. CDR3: CASSLGGNEKLFF. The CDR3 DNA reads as TGTGCCAGCAGCTTAGGCGGTAATGAAAAACTGTTTTTT.

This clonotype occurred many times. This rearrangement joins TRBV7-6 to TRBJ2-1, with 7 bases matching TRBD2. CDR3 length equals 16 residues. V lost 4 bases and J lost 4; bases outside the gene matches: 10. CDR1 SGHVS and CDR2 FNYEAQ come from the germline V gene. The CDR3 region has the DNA TGTGCCAGCAGCTACCTAGCGGAGCCTTCTTACAATGAGCAGTTCTTC. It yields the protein CASSYLAEPSYNEQFF.

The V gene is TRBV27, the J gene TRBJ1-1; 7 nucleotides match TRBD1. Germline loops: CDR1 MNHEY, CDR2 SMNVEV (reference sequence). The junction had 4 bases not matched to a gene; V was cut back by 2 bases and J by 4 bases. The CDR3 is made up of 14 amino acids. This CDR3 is CASSLRGRGTEAFF. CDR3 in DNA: TGTGCCAGCAGTTTAAGGGGGCGAGGCACTGAAGCTTTCTTT.